The entry that follows covers one TCR beta chain sequence. The antigen is not known. Combining iRepertoire HTBI primers with Arm-PCR of CDR3 regions, the authors built TCR beta libraries. Each CDR3 protein is one row after TCRdb ran MiXCR on the multiplex PCR reads. The data contain approximately 540,000 distinct CDR3 sequences, 12% of them singletons. This sample is part of a study of regulatory T cells in long-lasting Graves disease. For the study at large: Recently diagnosed Graves' patients had received antithyroid drugs for under 3 months. Broader study findings: TRBV28 was favored in persistent disease, as were TRBJ1-2 and TRBJ2-5.

Described time point: newly diagnosed GD, antithyroid drugs for less than 3 months. TCR sequences were obtained from RNA taken from PBMCs. The CDR3 is 14 amino acids. V lost 4 bases, J lost 5 bases, and 14 bases lay in between. Germline CDR1 reads MDHEN; CDR2 reads SYDVKM. These records were also assigned to another study, of T cells in Graves' hyperthyroidism and ophthalmopathy. In that study: The study based diagnoses on clinical symptoms, serum thyroxine and TRAb, thyroid ultrasound and orbital computed tomography. In the blood, most expanded thyroid clonotypes above 0.001 appeared as well.

Specimen: peripheral blood mononuclear cells (PBMCs), collected at new diagnosis, from a patient treated with antithyroid drugs. The receptor's source is a woman in her 30s with Graves disease. This chain links TRBV28 with TRBJ1-2, with TRBD1 as a possible D gene (5 bases). This chain's CDR3 is CASSSPGLWYGYTF. CDR3 bases: TGTGCCAGCAGTTCACCGGGACTCTGGTATGGCTACACCTTC.